The present TCR beta chain was sequenced within a study of neoadjuvant anti-PD-1 for oral cavity cancer (dated by TCRdb to the early 2020s). Describing the broader study: Before undergoing curative-intent surgical resection, most patients got three to four biweekly nivolumab doses at 3 mg/kg. The parent correlative cohort included roughly 13 patients, with a 33% response rate. Patients with complete response, partial response or stable disease by RECIST 1.1 were defined as responders, whereas patients with progression were defined as non-responders. For patients who did not progress, a fourth nivolumab dose was given around day 43, followed by definitive surgical resection on days 50-56. The study at large found these results: Higher pretreatment blood Treg/Th17 ratios correlated with both higher pretreatment blood TCRbeta clonality and lower post-treatment tumor TCRbeta clonality. After neoadjuvant nivolumab, non-responders showed significantly higher T cell clonality (Gini index) in PBMCs than responders did. Only a few patients per response group were included in the TCR analyses, and the authors called for validation in larger cohorts.

The time point label for this specimen denotes: after neoadjuvant nivolumab, at surgical resection. The patients had newly diagnosed stage II-IVA oral cavity squamous cell carcinoma and had not received any prior systemic or radiation treatment. The cohort was composed of patients with HPV-negative, locally advanced oral cavity squamous cell carcinoma. Peripheral blood mononuclear cells were analyzed directly, without maintenance or expansion in culture. Samples were obtained from a longitudinal correlative study of a single-arm phase II trial of neoadjuvant nivolumab in oral cavity squamous cell carcinoma. Subject-matched pre- and post-treatment PBMCs and tumors from three responders and three non-responders underwent genomic DNA-based TCRbeta sequencing. Peripheral blood mononuclear cells were collected before nivolumab treatment and were collected again after treatment, at the time of surgery. The Maxwell RSC DNA from Cells kit was used to extract genomic DNA from PBMCs.

For deep sequencing, each PBMC sample was run in six replicates, with libraries mostly built from approximately 0.45 ug of input genomic DNA. The immunoSEQ hsTCRbeta kit was used to prepare TCRbeta libraries according to the manufacturer's instructions. The completed libraries were mixed into a single pool at 3 nM, then sequenced with an Illumina NovaSeq 6000 S4 flow cell. In the source study's methods: The immunoSEQ Analyzer handled quality control and preprocessing of the raw data. The analysis was limited to productive rearrangements, and each clonotype was defined by a unique CDR3 amino acid sequence. Repertoire clonality was estimated as the Gini-Simpson index, which was computed with the R package tcR. Student's t test was used to compare Gini indices, while Pearson correlation assessed associations with tumor size change. In TCRdb, the immuneACCESS table is reduced to in-frame sequences with V and J assigned. These tables do not hold every clone; where another copy was compared, an unresolved V gene accounts for under half, and the others remain unexplained. The V and J calls and clone size were taken over from that table, and D and trimming were inferred from the DNA. A total of more than 25,000 clones appear in this sample, 70% to 80% of them only once. Of the sample, roughly 3.2% falls within the top ten clones.

The CDR3 contains 14 residues, cysteine and phenylalanine counted. Of all the DNA, just the CDR3 is kept, 42 bases in frame from base 1. A distance of 12 bases separates the germline ends of V and J, which lose 0 bases and 7 bases respectively. CDR1 and CDR2 (ENHRY, SYGVKD) derive from the germline V gene. As to this clone: The clone's antigen remains unknown. There are no base qualities to consult, and no much larger clone falls within one base.

The sample here was PBMCs, taken after nivolumab (anti-PD-1) treatment. The TCR originated in a person between 35 and 79 years old with oral cavity squamous cell carcinoma. Here the chain combines TRBV10-3 and TRBJ1-1, with a tentative D gene TRBD1 over 5 matching bases. The CDR3 reads as follows: CAISESRQLVEAFF. The bases are TGTGCCATCAGTGAGTCCCGACAGTTAGTTGAAGCTTTCTTT.